What follows are 20 T cell receptor beta chains derived from one specimen sequenced in a study of identical twins. TCRdb processed the 5' RACE reads anew with MiXCR; each CDR3 protein has one entry. Among some 660,000 distinct CDR3 sequences listed, 8% to 9% were seen once. The data were also submitted as part of a second study, on yellow fever vaccine responses in identical twins.

What was sequenced was PBMCs. All receptors come from a woman aged 18-35 years in good health.

The rearrangement uses TRBV11-3 and TRBJ2-3, with D perhaps matching TRBD2 (5 bases). The CDR3 loop spans 14 amino acids. Germline CDR1 and CDR2: SGHNT and YENEEA. V dropped 2 bases and J dropped 6 bases, with 12 bases sitting between them. DNA of the CDR3: TGTGCCAGCAGCTTAAGACAAGGCGGGGATACGCAGTATTTT. Encoded protein: CASSLRQGGDTQYF.

This clonotype has a count of ten or more. This chain joins TRBV12-3 or TRBV12-4 and TRBJ2-2; 8 bases are shared with TRBD1. Trimming removed 7 bases from V and 3 bases from J; junction bases left unmatched: 7. This CDR3 region has 15 residues. In DNA form, the CDR3 reads TGTGCCAGCACCCTCGGACAGGGCGACACCGGGGAGCTGTTTTTT. Its translation: CASTLGQGDTGELFF.

V usage is TRBV15 and J usage is TRBJ1-1, with D possibly being TRBD1 (5 bases). The CDR3 is 16 amino acids. The germline CDR1 and CDR2 sequences are LNHNV and YYDKDF (reference sequence). V was trimmed by 8 bases and J by 4 bases, leaving 23 bases between them. This chain's CDR3 is CATRFSPGAWFTEAFF. The CDR3, as DNA: TGTGCCACCCGGTTTTCCCCCGGGGCATGGTTCACTGAAGCTTTCTTT.

This clonotype was observed a single time. The chain recombines TRBV10-1 with TRBJ2-2, with D perhaps TRBD2 (6 bases). The CDR3 spans 13 residues. V was cut by 9 bases and J by 7 bases, with 15 bases left in between. CDR1 and CDR2 from the germline V gene are WNHNN and SYGVQD (reference sequence). CDR3 nucleotide sequence: TGCGCCAGTGAGTTAGGAGGGAGCGGGGAGCTGTTTTTT. This translates into CASELGGSGELFF.

This clonotype was seen only a few times. The rearrangement links TRBV5-1 to TRBJ2-3; 9 bases align to TRBD2. Germline-derived CDR1 and CDR2 are SGHRS and YFSETQ. The CDR3 extends over 15 amino acids. V trimming: 3 bases; J trimming: 6 bases; junction bases outside the gene matches: 8. DNA of the CDR3: TGCGCCAGCAGCTGGACCGGGACTAGCAGGGATACGCAGTATTTT. It encodes CASSWTGTSRDTQYF.

Here the CDR3 reads CATSRDAGFTDTQYF. DNA for the CDR3: TGTGCCACCAGCAGAGATGCGGGATTCACAGATACGCAGTATTTT. The rearrangement uses TRBV15 and TRBJ2-3; D possibly corresponds to TRBD2 (6 bases). Germline CDR1 and CDR2: LNHNV and YYDKDF (reference sequence). This CDR3 has 15 residues. V shed 0 bases and J shed 2 bases, with 9 bases lying between them.

This rearrangement joins TRBV19 to TRBJ2-5; the D is unclear. The germline V gene encodes CDR1 LNHDA and CDR2 SQIVND (reference sequence). The V gene lost 8 bases and the J gene lost 0 bases, with 10 bases spanning the gap. CDR3 length: 13 amino acids. CDR3 loop: CASRRINQETQYF. The CDR3 bases are TGTGCCAGTCGTAGGATTAACCAAGAGACCCAGTACTTC.

This clonotype was seen ten or more times. CDR3 region: CASSVVPDSYSNQPQHF. The CDR3 nucleotides read TGTGCCAGCAGCGTAGTTCCAGACTCATATAGCAATCAGCCCCAGCATTTT. The V gene is TRBV9, the J gene TRBJ1-5; D remains ambiguous. V lost 0 bases and J lost 0, with 13 bases in between. The CDR3 runs 17 residues. Germline CDR1 and CDR2: SGDLS and YYNGEE.

This clonotype was counted ten times or more. The chain couples TRBV15 to TRBJ1-4; D is unclear. CDR1 LNHNV and CDR2 YYDKDF come from the germline V gene (reference sequence). The germline V and J ends were trimmed by 0 bases and 7 bases, with 9 bases remaining between them. The length of the CDR3 is 14 residues. CDR3 sequence (DNA): TGTGCCACCAGCAGAGATTCCGGGGTTGAAAAACTGTTTTTT. As protein: CATSRDSGVEKLFF.

This chain links TRBV15 with TRBJ2-7; D is possibly TRBD2 (5 bases). V was pared by 7 bases and J by 3 bases, with 16 bases between. Germline CDR1 LNHNV, CDR2 YYDKDF (reference sequence). There are 14 residues in the CDR3. The CDR3 loop is CATKLVEEGYEQYF. The CDR3, as DNA: TGTGCCACCAAGTTGGTAGAAGAGGGCTACGAGCAGTACTTC.

V usage is TRBV6-1 and J usage is TRBJ2-3, with TRBD2 as a possible D gene (6 bases). CDR3 length equals 17 residues. The germline CDR1 and CDR2 sequences are MNHNS and SASEGT. V was clipped by 1 base and J by 4 bases, with 18 bases between them. The CDR3 DNA reads TGTGCCAGCAGTGAAGATATCGGGGGACGGGGAGCAGATACGCAGTATTTT. As protein: CASSEDIGGRGADTQYF.

The J gene is TRBJ2-1, the V gene TRBV6-1, with 7 positions matching TRBD1. J lost 1 base, V lost 6 bases, and 6 bases had no gene match. Looked up from germline, CDR1 is MNHNS and CDR2 is SASEGT. The length of the CDR3 is 15 residues. CDR3 DNA sequence: TGTGCCAGCAGCTTGCCGGGACAGTCCTACAATGAGCAGTTCTTC. Translated: CASSLPGQSYNEQFF.

This rearrangement joins TRBV27 to TRBJ2-7; tentative D call: TRBD2 (6 bases). Germline V CDR1 and CDR2: MNHEY, SMNVEV (reference sequence). Between the trimmed V and J ends, which lost 5 bases and 0 bases, there was a span of 14 bases. This CDR3 comprises 15 residues. The DNA of the CDR3 is TGTGCCAGCAGTCGGGAGAGTTCAAGCTCCTACGAGCAGTACTTC. It yields the protein CASSRESSSSYEQYF.

The chain links TRBV28 to TRBJ2-7; TRBD2 matches 10 bases. Germline values: CDR1 MDHEN, CDR2 SYDVKM. The CDR3 is made up of 15 amino acids. J lost 4 bases, V lost 1 base, and 4 bases had no gene match. The CDR3 DNA reads as TGTGCCAGCAGTTTATTAGGGACTAGCGATTACGAGCAGTACTTC. Translated, it gives CASSLLGTSDYEQYF.

The rearrangement uses TRBV7-2 and TRBJ2-3; weak D call: TRBD2 (6 bases). This CDR3 comprises 12 residues. CDR1 is SGHTA, CDR2 FQGNSA, per germline. V lost 5 bases to trimming and J lost 12 bases, with 15 bases between them. CDR3 amino acids: CASSPTRPPQYF. In DNA form, the CDR3 reads TGTGCCAGCAGCCCGACTAGACCTCCCCAGTATTTT.

This clonotype has ten or more counts. The chain links TRBV5-1 to TRBJ1-5; D gene uncertain. Germline CDR1 reads SGHRS; CDR2 reads YFSETQ. Trimming pared 0 bases from V and 11 bases from J, leaving 15 bases between. This CDR3 comprises 14 residues. CDR3 in amino acids: CASSLEGSEEAQHF. CDR3 coding DNA: TGCGCCAGCAGCTTGGAAGGGAGCGAAGAGGCCCAGCATTTT.

There are many counts of this clonotype. The V and J genes are TRBV7-2 and TRBJ2-3; 7 bases align to TRBD2. Germline loops: CDR1 SGHTA, CDR2 FQGNSA. With 10 bases clipped from V and 8 bases from J, the junction kept 15 bases outside the gene matches. This CDR3 contains 14 residues. The CDR3 region is CAMAAGVGEITQYF. In DNA form, the CDR3 reads TGTGCCATGGCGGCGGGGGTGGGGGAGATTACGCAGTATTTT.

This clonotype was counted at least ten times. V is TRBV9 and J is TRBJ2-2; the D call may be TRBD1 or TRBD2 (6 bases each). The CDR3 totals 15 residues. Germline CDR1 and CDR2: SGDLS and YYNGEE. V was shortened by 7 bases and J by 5 bases, with 18 bases between the two germline ends. The CDR3 sequence is CASASGGPGTGELFF. CDR3 sequence (DNA): TGTGCCAGCGCATCTGGGGGGCCGGGAACCGGGGAGCTGTTTTTT.

This clonotype was picked up many times. Germline and junction disagree at one end, which may indicate a read error. V usage is TRBV6-2 or TRBV6-3 and J usage is TRBJ2-3; TRBD2 agrees at 11 bases. This CDR3 has 16 amino acids. Germline CDR1 is MNHEY and CDR2 is SVGEGT. The CDR3 is CASKTGLADGTDTRYF. The CDR3 DNA follows: TGTGCCAGCAAGACGGGACTAGCGGACGGCACAGATACGCGGTATTTT.

The chain recombines TRBV3-1 with TRBJ2-1; 8 positions match TRBD1. With 1 base clipped from V and 6 bases from J, the junction kept 5 bases outside the gene matches. Germline assignment: CDR1 LGHDT and CDR2 YNNKEL (reference sequence). The CDR3 covers 15 residues. DNA of the CDR3: TGTGCCAGCAGCCAAGGGACAGGGACGTCCAATGAGCAGTTCTTC. Translating gives CASSQGTGTSNEQFF.